The 5 T cell receptor beta chains presented below share a single source sample, sequenced in a study of blood T cell repertoires in COVID-19 (dated by TCRdb to about 2020). The method behind the library was the immunoSEQ multiplex PCR assay. This immuneACCESS table, as held by TCRdb, lists in-frame sequences with V and J called but not all clones. Of the missing ones, under half trace to an unresolved V gene in checked studies; the others have no known cause. The sample has about 140,000 clones on record, around 90% of them singletons. More than 2.5% of the sample comes from the top ten. Sequencing was done on a sample of peripheral blood. These receptors were taken from a human donor with COVID-19, enrolled during active disease. The donor label of this sample is uncertain.

This clone has at least ten counts. The rearrangement joins TRBV19 to TRBJ1-1; no definite D call. Germline assignment: CDR1 LNHDA and CDR2 SQIVND (reference sequence). Trimming stripped 5 bases from V and 4 bases from J, with 11 bases between. The length of the CDR3 is 13 residues. The CDR3 bases are TGTGCCAGTAGTGAACAGCATCGCACTGAAGCTTTCTTT. Its translation is CASSEQHRTEAFF.

The chain links TRBV7-9 to TRBJ2-5; TRBD1 agrees at 7 bases. CDR3 length: 15 residues. The J segment lost 5 bases and the V segment lost 5 bases, leaving 11 bases of the junction unmatched. From germline, CDR1 is SEHNR and CDR2 FQNEAQ (reference sequence). The DNA of the CDR3 is TGTGCCAGCAGCAATACAGGGGTCCTAGGGGAGACCCAGTACTTC. This encodes CASSNTGVLGETQYF.

The V gene is TRBV14, the J gene TRBJ2-5; D may be TRBD1 (6 bases). V lost 1 base to trimming and J lost 2 bases, with 11 bases between them. CDR3 length: 15 amino acids. Germline V gives CDR1 SGHDN, CDR2 FVKESK. The CDR3 spells CASSQAQGKQETQYF. The CDR3 coding sequence is TGTGCCAGCAGCCAAGCTCAGGGGAAACAAGAGACCCAGTACTTC.

The V and J genes are TRBV3-1 (or the pseudogene TRBV3-2) and TRBJ2-7, with TRBD2 identical over 9 bases. This CDR3 has 15 residues. The V and J ends lost 4 bases and 11 bases, in that order; junction bases with no gene match: 15. Germline V gives CDR1 LGHDT, CDR2 YNNKEL (reference sequence). The CDR3 protein is CASSPLNGLAGNEYF. The DNA for the CDR3 is TGTGCCAGCAGCCCGTTGAATGGGCTAGCGGGAAACGAGTACTTC.

The J gene is TRBJ1-6, the V gene TRBV3-1 (or the pseudogene TRBV3-2), with 7 bases that match TRBD1. The CDR3 loop spans 13 amino acids. J was trimmed by 6 bases and V by 6 bases; bases with no gene match: 2. Per germline, CDR1 LGHDT and CDR2 YNNKEL (reference sequence). CDR3 protein: CASRRQGNSPLHF. DNA of the CDR3: TGTGCCAGCAGGCGACAGGGTAATTCACCCCTCCACTTT.